This TCR beta chain was identified in a study of blood T cell repertoires in COVID-19 (dated by TCRdb to 2018 to 2021). For the study in its entirety: The collaborator samples originated in the United States, Italy and Spain and spanned the acute and convalescent phases of COVID-19. The material from the prospective study consisted of cDNA or gDNA derived from T cells, B-cell-depleted T cells, or PBMCs. Subjects who had been exposed to COVID-19, were actively infected with it, or had recovered from it provided the deeply sampled blood TCRbeta repertoires that made up the dataset. The repertoires were released in a freely available public database meant as a resource for research on the immune response to SARS-CoV-2. Samples were obtained from the ongoing ImmuneRACE study (first 160 participants) and from approximately 1,200 subjects provided by 6 global collaborators. Sample metadata almost always included a de-identified subject ID, COVID-19 status, age in years and sex. Where available, HLA class I and class II types were taken from metadata supplied by the sample provider and were not determined by assay-based typing.

The immunoSEQ Assay, a bias-controlled multiplex PCR, was used to amplify TCRbeta CDR3 regions from genomic DNA. Per the original workflow: Nucleated cell counts per sample were estimated from amplification of reference gene primers within the assay. To quantify the absolute abundance of each unique TCRbeta CDR3 rearrangement, sequence reads were collapsed and filtered. For each sample, productive Simpson clonality was calculated as the square root of Simpson's diversity index across productive rearrangements. TCRdb mirrors the immuneACCESS table, restricted to in-frame sequences. Some clones are absent from its copies; in checked studies, under half trace to an unresolved V gene, and the reason for the others is unknown. That table furnishes V, J and clone size, whereas the DNA furnished D and trimming. This sample holds approximately 250,000 clones; approximately 86% were observed only once. The ten top clones hold about 8.6% of the sample.

CDR1 and CDR2 are drawn from the germline V gene (reference sequence): LNHDA, SQIVND. The trim is 3 bases for V and 5 bases for J, with a gap of 16 bases between the germline ends. Inclusive of the bounding cysteine and phenylalanine, the CDR3 is 15 residues long. Only the CDR3 DNA stays, 45 bases, in frame from base 1. Remarks on this clone: Its antigen is unknown. Base qualities are not recorded, but no much larger clone differs from it by a single base.

The collaborating institutions used their own protocols to collect whole blood in K2EDTA tubes. Collaborator samples were shipped for TCRbeta analysis as frozen whole blood, isolated PBMCs, or DNA extracted from either sample type. Overall results and qualifications from the work: The quantity of clinical and demographic metadata differed by source and by participant and was supplied without curation.

The source is a man aged 35 to 55 with active or convalescent COVID-19. The sequencing input was peripheral blood. This chain is built from TRBV19 and TRBJ1-2; no D gene call is confident. The nucleotide sequence is given as TGTGCCAGTAGTATTTACGCCCCTAACAGTTATGGCTACACCTTC. The resulting protein is CASSIYAPNSYGYTF.